This TCR beta chain was sequenced for a study of radiotherapy plus CTLA-4 blockade in lung cancer. Germline V gene data show CDR1 as LGHNT and CDR2 as FRNRAP. The CDR3 runs 12 residues. The J segment lost 9 bases and the V segment lost 5 bases, leaving 5 bases of the junction unmatched. Clones were sequenced by immunoSEQ multiplex PCR, and TCRdb holds only the in-frame ones, with some missing. The data contain approximately 89,000 clones, about 80% of them singletons. It was focal radiation plus CTLA-4 blockade with ipilimumab that patients with chemo-refractory metastatic non-small-cell lung cancer received.

Sequences were derived from peripheral blood, sampled from a patient treated with radiotherapy plus ipilimumab. The sequence was collected from a human donor with non-small cell lung cancer that progressed on radiotherapy plus ipilimumab. The chain employs TRBV12-5 and TRBJ2-5; TRBD2 agrees at 8 bases. The CDR3 bases are TGTGCTAGTGGTGCTACAGCGGGGGCCCAGTACTTC. Residues: CASGATAGAQYF.